This T cell receptor (beta chain) was profiled in a study of T cell repertoires in cytomegalovirus infection. Study in general: The public TCR beta signatures pointed to both CMV infection and matching HLA type. Study-level points and caveats: The response measured ex vivo was dominated by TCR beta clonotypes (HLA-C-restricted and CMV-specific).

This clonotype was counted only a few times. Antigen: not known. The CDR3 has 14 residues. V shed 7 bases, J shed 9 bases, and the junction held 8 bases outside the gene matches. Germline CDR1 and CDR2: LNHDA and SQIVND (reference sequence). Using its own MiXCR run on the reads, TCRdb lists one record per CDR3 protein. The table records about 900,000 distinct CDR3 sequences, 31% of them present only once. Sample: cultured CD8+ T cells from PBMCs, taken from culture after CMV antigen stimulation. The chain is built from TRBV19 and TRBJ2-1, with 11 nucleotides matching TRBD2. The sequence was obtained from a human donor in good health (CMV status not recorded). Some clones in this sample may be carry-over from other donors' samples. The CDR3 DNA reads as TGTGCCAGTATGCTAGCGGGGGGCTACGGTGAGCAGTTCTTC. Protein sequence: CASMLAGGYGEQFF.